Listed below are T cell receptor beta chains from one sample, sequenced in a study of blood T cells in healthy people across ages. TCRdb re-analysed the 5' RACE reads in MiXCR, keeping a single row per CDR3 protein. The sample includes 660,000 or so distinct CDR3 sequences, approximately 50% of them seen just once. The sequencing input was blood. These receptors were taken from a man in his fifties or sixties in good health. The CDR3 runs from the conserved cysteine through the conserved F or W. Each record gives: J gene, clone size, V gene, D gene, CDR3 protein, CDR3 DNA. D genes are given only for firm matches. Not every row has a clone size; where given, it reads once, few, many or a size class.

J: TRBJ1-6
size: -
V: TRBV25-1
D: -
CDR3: CASSVQPLGYNSPLHF
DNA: TGTGCCAGCAGTGTACAGCCCTTGGGCTATAATTCACCCCTCCACTTT

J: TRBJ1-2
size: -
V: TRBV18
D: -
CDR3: CASSPEQGSYGYTF
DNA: TGTGCCAGCTCACCGGAACAGGGTAGCTATGGCTACACCTTC

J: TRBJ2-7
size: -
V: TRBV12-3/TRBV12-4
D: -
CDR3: CASSLGQMDYGQYF
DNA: TGTGCCAGCAGTTTAGGACAGATGGACTACGGGCAGTACTTC

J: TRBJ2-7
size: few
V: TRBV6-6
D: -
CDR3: CASSYSTRQGYEQYF
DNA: TGTGCCAGCAGTTACTCGACTAGACAGGGATACGAGCAGTACTTC

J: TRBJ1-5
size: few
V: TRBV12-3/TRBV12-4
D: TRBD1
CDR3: CASRQGGQPQHF
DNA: TGTGCCAGCAGACAGGGGGGACAGCCCCAGCATTTT

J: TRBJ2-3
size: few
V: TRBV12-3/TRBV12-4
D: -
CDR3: CASALSSVPTDTQYF
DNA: TGTGCCAGCGCATTATCTAGCGTACCCACAGATACGCAGTATTTT

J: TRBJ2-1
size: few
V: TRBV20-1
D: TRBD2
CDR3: CSAPGGAYNEQFF
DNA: TGCAGTGCCCCCGGGGGGGCCTACAATGAGCAGTTCTTC

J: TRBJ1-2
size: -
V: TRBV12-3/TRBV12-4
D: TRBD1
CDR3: CASTMYRGGNYGYTF
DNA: TGTGCCAGCACCATGTACAGGGGGGGAAACTATGGCTACACCTTC

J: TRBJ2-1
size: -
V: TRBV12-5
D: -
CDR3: CASGPFRGSYNEQFF
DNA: TGTGCTAGTGGCCCCTTTCGTGGGTCCTACAATGAGCAGTTCTTC

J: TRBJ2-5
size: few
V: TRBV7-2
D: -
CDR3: CASSPDFVGQETQYF
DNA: TGTGCCAGCAGCCCAGACTTTGTGGGCCAAGAGACCCAGTACTTC

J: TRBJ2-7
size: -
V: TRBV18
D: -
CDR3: CASSPPGTRYEQYF
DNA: TGTGCCAGCTCACCACCGGGCACCCGCTACGAGCAGTACTTC

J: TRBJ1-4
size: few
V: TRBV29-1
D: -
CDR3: CSVEGGQSDEKLFF
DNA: TGCAGCGTTGAAGGTGGTCAGTCCGACGAAAAACTGTTTTTT

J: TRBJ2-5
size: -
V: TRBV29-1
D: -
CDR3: CSVVRYGETQYF
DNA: TGCAGCGTTGTCCGGTATGGGGAGACCCAGTACTTC

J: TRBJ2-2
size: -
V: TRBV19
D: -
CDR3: CASSTRDGNTGELFF
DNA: TGTGCCAGTAGTACAAGGGACGGCAACACCGGGGAGCTGTTTTTT

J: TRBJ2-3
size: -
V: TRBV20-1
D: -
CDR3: CSARDLHSQLSTDTQYF
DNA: TGCAGTGCTAGAGATCTTCATAGTCAGCTAAGCACAGATACGCAGTATTTT

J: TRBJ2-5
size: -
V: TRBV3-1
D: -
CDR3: CASSLPTGTGRETQYF
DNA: TGTGCCAGCAGCCTACCGACAGGGACCGGGAGGGAGACCCAGTACTTC

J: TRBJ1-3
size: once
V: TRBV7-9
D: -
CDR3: CASSPSTAGNTIYF
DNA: TGTGCCAGCAGCCCCTCGACAGCTGGAAACACCATATATTTT

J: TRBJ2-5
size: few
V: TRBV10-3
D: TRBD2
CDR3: CAVTSGGAQETQYF
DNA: TGTGCCGTGACTAGCGGGGGGGCACAAGAGACCCAGTACTTC

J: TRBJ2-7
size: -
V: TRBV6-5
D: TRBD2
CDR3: CASTTGLAGMYEQYF
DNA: TGTGCCAGCACGACCGGACTAGCGGGGATGTACGAGCAGTACTTC

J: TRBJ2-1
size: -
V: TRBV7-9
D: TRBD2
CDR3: CACSLVGGGGRNEQFF
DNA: TGTGCCTGCAGCTTAGTCGGTGGCGGGGGTCGCAATGAGCAGTTCTTC

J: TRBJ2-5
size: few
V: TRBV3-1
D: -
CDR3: CASSQEAIARKTQYF
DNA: TGTGCCAGCAGCCAAGAAGCTATCGCCCGAAAGACCCAGTACTTC

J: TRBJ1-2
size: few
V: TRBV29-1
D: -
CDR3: CSVNVLGVRYGYTF
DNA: TGCAGCGTTAATGTACTGGGGGTGAGGTATGGCTACACCTTC

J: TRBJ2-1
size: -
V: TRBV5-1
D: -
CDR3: CASRGGAGDMDEQFF
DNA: TGCGCCAGCAGGGGGGGGGCAGGGGACATGGATGAGCAGTTCTTC

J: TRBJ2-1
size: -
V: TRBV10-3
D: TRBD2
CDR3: CAISTRPLAGGRGEQFF
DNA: TGTGCCATCAGCACTCGCCCACTAGCGGGGGGGCGCGGTGAGCAGTTCTTC

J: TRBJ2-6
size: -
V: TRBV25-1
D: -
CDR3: CASTVGGSGANVLTF
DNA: TGTGCCAGCACCGTGGGGGGCTCTGGGGCCAACGTCCTGACTTTC

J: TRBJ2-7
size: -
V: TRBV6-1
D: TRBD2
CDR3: CASSEAVGGGSYEQYF
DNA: TGTGCCAGCAGTGAAGCGGTCGGGGGGGGATCCTACGAGCAGTACTTC

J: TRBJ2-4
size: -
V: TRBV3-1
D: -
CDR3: CASSQGAVLAKNIQYF
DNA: TGTGCCAGCAGCCAAGGGGCGGTCCTAGCCAAAAACATTCAGTACTTC

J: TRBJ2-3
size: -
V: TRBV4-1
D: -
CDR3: CASSQGPNPRGTDTQYF
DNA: TGCGCCAGCAGCCAAGGCCCGAACCCTCGGGGAACAGATACGCAGTATTTT

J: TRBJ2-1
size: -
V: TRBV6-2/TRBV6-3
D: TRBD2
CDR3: CASSYAGGLYNEQFF
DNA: TGTGCCAGCAGTTACGCGGGGGGCCTCTACAATGAGCAGTTCTTC

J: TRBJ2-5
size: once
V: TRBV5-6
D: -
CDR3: CASSFLAAGAYQETQYF
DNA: TGTGCCAGCAGCTTTCTGGCGGCAGGGGCTTACCAAGAGACCCAGTACTTC

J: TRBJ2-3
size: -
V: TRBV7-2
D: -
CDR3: CASRIGGLTDTQYF
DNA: TGTGCCAGCAGGATAGGGGGTCTAACAGATACGCAGTATTTT

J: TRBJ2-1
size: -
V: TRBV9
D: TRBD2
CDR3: CASSNPQSGGNYNEQFF
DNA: TGTGCCAGCAGCAACCCCCAGAGCGGGGGTAACTACAATGAGCAGTTCTTC

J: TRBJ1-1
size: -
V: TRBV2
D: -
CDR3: CASSERGAGAFF
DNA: TGTGCCAGCAGTGAGCGGGGGGCAGGGGCTTTCTTT